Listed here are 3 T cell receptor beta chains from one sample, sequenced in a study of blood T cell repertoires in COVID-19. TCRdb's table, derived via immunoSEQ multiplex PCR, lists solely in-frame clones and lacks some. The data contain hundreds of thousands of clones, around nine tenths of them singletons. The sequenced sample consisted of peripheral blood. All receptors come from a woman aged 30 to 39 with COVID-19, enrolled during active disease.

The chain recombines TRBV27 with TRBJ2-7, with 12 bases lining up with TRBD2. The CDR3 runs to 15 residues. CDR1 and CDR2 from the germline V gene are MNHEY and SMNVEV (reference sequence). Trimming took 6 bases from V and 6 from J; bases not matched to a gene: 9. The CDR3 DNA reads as TGTGCCAGCAGCTGGACTAGCGGGGCCCCCGGCGAGCAGTACGTC. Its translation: CASSWTSGAPGEQYV.

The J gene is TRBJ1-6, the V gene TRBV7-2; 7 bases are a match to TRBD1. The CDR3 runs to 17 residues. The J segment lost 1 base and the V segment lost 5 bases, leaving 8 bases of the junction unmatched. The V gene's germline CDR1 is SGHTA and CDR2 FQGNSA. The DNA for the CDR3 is TGTGCCAGCAGCCGGACAAAGACAGGGTCCTATAATTCACCCCTCCACTTT. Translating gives CASSRTKTGSYNSPLHF. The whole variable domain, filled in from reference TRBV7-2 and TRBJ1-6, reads GAGVSQSPSNKVTEKGKDVELRCDPISGHTALYWYRQSLGQGLEFLIYFQGNSAPDKSGLPSDRFSAERTGGSVSTLTIQRTQQEDSAVYLCASSRTKTGSYNSPLHFGNGTRLTVT.

CDR3 coding DNA: TGTGCCAGCAGCTTAGTAGGAGGGACAGGGGGTGGAGAGACCCAGTACTTC. Translation: CASSLVGGTGGGETQYF. V gene TRBV11-3 combines with J gene TRBJ2-5, with 11 bases that match TRBD1. Germline V lookup: CDR1 SGHNT, CDR2 YENEEA. The CDR3 is 17 residues long. Germline trimming cut 1 base from V and 4 bases from J; bases unmatched to any gene: 8.